The entry that follows covers one T cell receptor beta chain sequence. Its specific antigen is unknown. No base qualities exist here, and no much larger clone lies one base off it. TCRbeta CDR3 regions were amplified from genomic DNA by means of the immunoSEQ Assay, a bias-controlled multiplex PCR. The source study handled its data this way. The number of nucleated cells in each sample was estimated from the amplification of reference gene primers within the assay. To quantify the absolute abundance of each unique TCRbeta CDR3 rearrangement, sequence reads were collapsed and filtered. For each sample, productive Simpson clonality was calculated as the square root of Simpson's diversity index over productive rearrangements. TCRdb holds this immuneACCESS table with in-frame rearrangements only. Some clones are missing; in checked studies, unresolved V genes explain under half, and the rest has no known cause. V and J calls and clone size come straight from that table; D and trimming were deduced from the DNA. The sample includes 270,000 or so clones, with around 82% observed a single time. Together, the top ten hold less than 4% of the sample.

Whole blood was collected in K2EDTA tubes by collaborating institutions according to the institutions' own protocols. Collaborator samples were shipped for TCRbeta analysis as frozen whole blood, isolated PBMCs, or DNA extracted from either sample type. The entry originates in a study of blood T cell repertoires in COVID-19 (dated by TCRdb to the early 2020s). Concerning the study at large: Collaborator samples came from the United States, Italy and Spain and covered acute and convalescent phases of COVID-19. The samples were drawn from two sources: the first 160 participants of the ongoing ImmuneRACE study, and 1,200 or so subjects contributed by 6 global collaborators. Nearly every sample came with metadata listing a de-identified subject ID, COVID-19 status, age in years and sex. A freely available public database, intended as a resource for researchers studying the immune response to SARS-CoV-2, is where the repertoires were released. The dataset comprised deeply sampled blood TCRbeta repertoires from subjects exposed to, actively infected with, or recovered from COVID-19. Where available, HLA class I and class II types were obtained from metadata supplied by the sample provider rather than from assay-based typing. The material from the prospective study consisted of cDNA or gDNA derived from T cells, B-cell-depleted T cells, or PBMCs. The paper's findings and limits, for the study overall: The amount of clinical and demographic metadata varied by source and participant and was provided uncurated.

V is pared back by 3 bases and J by 3 bases, with 12 bases lying between the germline termini. The CDR3 measures 14 amino acids from cysteine to phenylalanine. The DNA shown is the 42-base CDR3, in frame from base 1. The germline V gene (reference sequence) supplies CDR1 GTSNPN and CDR2 SVGIG. The TCR originated in a woman aged 18-30 years with acute or convalescent COVID-19. The sample was peripheral blood. The rearranged chain carries TRBV30 and TRBJ1-5; TRBD1 might be the D gene, on 6 matching bases. CDR3 protein: CAWSLTGHNQPQHF. At the DNA level, the sequence is TGTGCCTGGAGCCTTACAGGGCACAATCAGCCCCAGCATTTT.